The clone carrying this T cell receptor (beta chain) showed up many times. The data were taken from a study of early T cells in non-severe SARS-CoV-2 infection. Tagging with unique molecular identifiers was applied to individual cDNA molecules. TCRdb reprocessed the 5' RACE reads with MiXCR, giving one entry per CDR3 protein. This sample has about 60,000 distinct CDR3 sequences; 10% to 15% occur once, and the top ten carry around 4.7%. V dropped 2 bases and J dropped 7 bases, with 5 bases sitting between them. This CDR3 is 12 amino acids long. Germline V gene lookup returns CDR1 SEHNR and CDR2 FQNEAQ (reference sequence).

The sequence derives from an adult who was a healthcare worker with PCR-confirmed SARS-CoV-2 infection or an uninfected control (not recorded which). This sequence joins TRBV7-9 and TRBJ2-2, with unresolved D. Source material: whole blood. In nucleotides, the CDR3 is TGTGCCAGCAGCTTATTTAACGGGGAGCTGTTTTTT. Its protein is CASSLFNGELFF.